A few counts support the clone carrying this T cell receptor (beta chain). What it binds is not known. The data derive from a study of blood T cells in healthy people across ages. Study details: Through template switching, about one barcoded beta molecule was captured per two T cells, as measured in model experiments.

Researchers isolated at least 7 million PBMCs per sample. Germline CDR1 is SGHTA and CDR2 is FQGNSA. Trimming left V 3 bases short and J 0 bases short, with 13 bases between. The CDR3 contains 16 residues. The study's findings and limits: Age showed a roughly linear inverse relationship with TCR beta diversity per million T cells. Among long-lived donors, naive CD4+ cells were more numerous and diversity higher than in aged donors.

Then a second PCR, running roughly 7 to 11 cycles, was carried out with a sample-barcoded 5' primer and a J-beta primer mix. TCRdb recomputed calls from the 5' RACE reads with MiXCR, one row per CDR3 protein. The repertoire consists of 600,000 to 800,000 distinct CDR3 sequences, with roughly 20% occurring once and the leading ten covering approximately 3.6%. The chain has TRBV7-2 and TRBJ2-3; TRBD2 is a possible D gene (6 bases). Sequencing was carried out using blood. The TCR originated in a man in his 70s in good health. The CDR3: CASSLRVSGSTDTQYF. The CDR3 DNA reads as TGTGCCAGCAGCTTGAGGGTGAGCGGGAGCACAGATACGCAGTATTTT.